Listed below are T cell receptor beta chains from one sample, sequenced in a study of blood T cell repertoires in COVID-19. Assay used: immunoSEQ multiplex PCR; TCRdb lists only in-frame clones, some missing. The data contain under 200,000 clones, roughly 72% of them singletons. Sequencing was carried out using peripheral blood. All receptors come from a woman aged 80 or over with acute or convalescent COVID-19. Both conserved end residues are part of each CDR3. The order of the fields is V gene, clone size, CDR3 protein. Size is omitted from some rows. Given values are once, few, many or a class for expanded clones.

V gene: TRBV30; clone size: NA; CDR3 protein: CAWSKGQGAGSPLHF
V gene: TRBV7-9; clone size: NA; CDR3 protein: CASSPQRGGQETQYF
V gene: TRBV11-1; clone size: few; CDR3 protein: CASSTINTGGTEAFF
V gene: TRBV5-4; clone size: NA; CDR3 protein: CASSGTDNYGYTF
V gene: TRBV12-3/TRBV12-4; clone size: few; CDR3 protein: CASSRQGAQPQHF
V gene: TRBV7-7; clone size: NA; CDR3 protein: CASSLVTGAGSEQYF
V gene: TRBV18; clone size: NA; CDR3 protein: CASSPPGQFHEQFF
V gene: TRBV10-3; clone size: few; CDR3 protein: CAISRDSQSYEQYF
V gene: TRBV28; clone size: NA; CDR3 protein: CASSSNGAGFVYGYTF
V gene: TRBV7-2; clone size: NA; CDR3 protein: CASSLARLAGAATDTQYF
V gene: TRBV19; clone size: NA; CDR3 protein: CASSSRGGPENEQFF
V gene: TRBV4-2; clone size: NA; CDR3 protein: CASSREDRDYGYTF
V gene: TRBV12-5; clone size: few; CDR3 protein: CASALNQPQHF
V gene: TRBV20-1; clone size: few; CDR3 protein: CSASPTQGYGYTF
V gene: TRBV11-2; clone size: NA; CDR3 protein: CASSLDDRGSTEAFF
V gene: TRBV19; clone size: NA; CDR3 protein: CASRTGGRNEQFF
V gene: TRBV6-1; clone size: NA; CDR3 protein: CASSDRLAGGGFTGELFF
V gene: TRBV6-5; clone size: NA; CDR3 protein: CASSTDFDSGNEQFF
V gene: TRBV18; clone size: few; CDR3 protein: CASSFTQGANLYGYTF
V gene: TRBV29-1; clone size: NA; CDR3 protein: CSVGRASGIPETQYF
V gene: TRBV19; clone size: NA; CDR3 protein: CASSILDRGGNTEAFF
V gene: TRBV5-1; clone size: NA; CDR3 protein: CASSLAAGGDSGANVLTF
V gene: TRBV6-2/TRBV6-3; clone size: NA; CDR3 protein: CASSTRDRGNTQYF
V gene: TRBV5-4; clone size: NA; CDR3 protein: CASSTGQGGETQYF
V gene: TRBV10-1; clone size: few; CDR3 protein: CASATSGSWGTGELFF
V gene: TRBV3-1/TRBV3-2; clone size: NA; CDR3 protein: CASSPPGSLSF
V gene: TRBV5-1; clone size: few; CDR3 protein: CASSSDSPNTGELFF
V gene: TRBV9; clone size: NA; CDR3 protein: CASSQTGDNQPQHF
V gene: TRBV5-1; clone size: NA; CDR3 protein: CASSEVWNEKLFF
V gene: TRBV7-6; clone size: few; CDR3 protein: CASSPRDSLSYTF